The next 3 T cell receptor beta chains were all read from a single sample in a study of OX40 agonist ivuxolimab in advanced cancers. Sequencing used immunoSEQ multiplex PCR; TCRdb keeps in-frame clones, though not all of them. The sample holds about 50,000 clones, approximately 79% seen once. The input for sequencing was CD4+ or CD8+ T cells sorted from blood, taken in a trial of the OX40 agonist ivuxolimab. These receptors all come from an adult with an advanced solid tumor such as melanoma, head and neck, liver or kidney cancer.

The chain links TRBV21-1 to TRBJ1-3; the table's TRBD1 call for D was not verified on the DNA. TRBV21-1 is a pseudogene segment. The CDR3 sequence is 16 residues long. This chain's CDR3 is CASSPTPRSSGNTIYF. In nucleotides, the CDR3 is TGTGCCAGCAGCCCGACACCCCGAAGCTCTGGAAACACCATATATTTT.

The chain has TRBV6-5 and TRBJ1-2; D might be TRBD1 (5 bases). The CDR3 length is 13 residues. Germline assignment: CDR1 MNHEY and CDR2 SVGAGI. V was trimmed by 7 bases and J by 6 bases, leaving 15 bases between them. The CDR3 DNA is TGTGCCAGCAAGGAGGGGTTGGTCCATGGCTACACCTTC. Amino acid sequence: CASKEGLVHGYTF.

This clone was seen more than once but under ten times. J is TRBJ2-7 and V is TRBV29-1, with a tentative D call TRBD1 (6 bases). Per the germline V gene, CDR1 is SQVTM and CDR2 is ANQGSEA. The CDR3 contains 14 residues. Trimming cost V 4 bases and J 0 bases, with 13 bases left between them. The CDR3 sequence is CSVGGQGNSYEQYF. The CDR3, as DNA: TGCAGCGTTGGAGGGCAGGGGAACTCCTACGAGCAGTACTTC.